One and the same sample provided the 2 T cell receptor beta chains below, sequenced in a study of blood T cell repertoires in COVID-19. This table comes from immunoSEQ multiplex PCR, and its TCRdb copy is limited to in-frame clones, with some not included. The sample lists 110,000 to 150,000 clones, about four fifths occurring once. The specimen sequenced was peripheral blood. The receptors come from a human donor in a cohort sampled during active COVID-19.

The CDR3 spells CATSREWAGELFF. The CDR3, as DNA: TGTGCCACCAGCAGAGAATGGGCGGGGGAGCTGTTTTTT. The gene calls are TRBV15 and TRBJ2-2, with unresolved D. The V gene's germline CDR1 is LNHNV and CDR2 YYDKDF (reference sequence). V was trimmed by 0 bases and J by 8 bases, leaving 7 bases between them. The CDR3 runs 13 residues.

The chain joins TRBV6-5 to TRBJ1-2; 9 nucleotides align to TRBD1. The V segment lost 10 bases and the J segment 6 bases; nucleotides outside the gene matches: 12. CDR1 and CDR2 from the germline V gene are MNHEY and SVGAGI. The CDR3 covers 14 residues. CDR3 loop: CATSQGAGKNGYTF. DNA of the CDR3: TGTGCCACCTCACAGGGGGCTGGGAAAAATGGCTACACCTTC.